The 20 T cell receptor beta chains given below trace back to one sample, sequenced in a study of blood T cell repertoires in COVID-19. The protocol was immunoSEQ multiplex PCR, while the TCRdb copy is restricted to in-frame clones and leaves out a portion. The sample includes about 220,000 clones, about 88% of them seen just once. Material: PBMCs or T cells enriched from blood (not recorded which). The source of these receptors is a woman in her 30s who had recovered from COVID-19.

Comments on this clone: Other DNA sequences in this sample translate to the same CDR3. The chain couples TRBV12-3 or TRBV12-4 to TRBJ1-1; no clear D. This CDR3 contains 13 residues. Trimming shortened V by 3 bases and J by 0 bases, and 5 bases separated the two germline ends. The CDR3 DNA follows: TGTGCCAGCAGTTTTTCGGTGAACACTGAAGCTTTCTTT. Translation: CASSFSVNTEAFF.

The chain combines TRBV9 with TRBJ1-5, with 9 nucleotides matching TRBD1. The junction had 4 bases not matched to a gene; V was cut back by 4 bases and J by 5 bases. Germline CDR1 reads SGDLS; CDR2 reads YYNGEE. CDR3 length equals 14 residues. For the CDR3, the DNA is TGTGCCAGCAGCCCGGGACAGGGCCATCAGCCCCAGCATTTT. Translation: CASSPGQGHQPQHF.

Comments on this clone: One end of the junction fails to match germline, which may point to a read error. Here the CDR3 reads CASSQGPLGGVWVF. DNA for the CDR3: TGCGCCAGCAGCCAAGGGCCTCTAGGCGGGGTGTGGGTCTTC. The rearrangement joins TRBV4-1 to TRBJ2-1; D is possibly TRBD2 (6 bases). The CDR3 is 14 amino acids. From germline, CDR1 is MGHRA and CDR2 YSYEKL.

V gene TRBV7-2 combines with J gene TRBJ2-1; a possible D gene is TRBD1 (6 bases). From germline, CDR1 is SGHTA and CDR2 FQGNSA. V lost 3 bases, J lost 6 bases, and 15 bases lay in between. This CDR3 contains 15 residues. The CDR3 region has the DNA TGTGCCAGCAGCTTCAGGGTGGGGGCCGGCAATGAGCAGTTCTTC. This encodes CASSFRVGAGNEQFF. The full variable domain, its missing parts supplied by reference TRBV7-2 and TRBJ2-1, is GAGVSQSPSNKVTEKGKDVELRCDPISGHTALYWYRQSLGQGLEFLIYFQGNSAPDKSGLPSDRFSAERTGGSVSTLTIQRTQQEDSAVYLCASSFRVGAGNEQFFGPGTRLTVL.

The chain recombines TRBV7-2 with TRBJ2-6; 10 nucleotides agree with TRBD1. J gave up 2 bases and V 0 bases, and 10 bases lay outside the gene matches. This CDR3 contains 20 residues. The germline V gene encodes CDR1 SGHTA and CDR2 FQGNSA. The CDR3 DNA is TGTGCCAGCAGCTTAGCGGGTTCTGGACAGGGGGTGCCTGGGGCCAACGTCCTGACTTTC. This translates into CASSLAGSGQGVPGANVLTF.

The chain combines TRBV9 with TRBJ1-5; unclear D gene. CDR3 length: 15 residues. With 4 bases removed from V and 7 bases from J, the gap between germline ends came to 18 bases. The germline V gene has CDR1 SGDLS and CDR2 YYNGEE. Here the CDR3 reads CASSPLGQAEQPQHF. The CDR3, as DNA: TGTGCCAGCAGCCCACTGGGCCAAGCGGAACAGCCCCAGCATTTT.

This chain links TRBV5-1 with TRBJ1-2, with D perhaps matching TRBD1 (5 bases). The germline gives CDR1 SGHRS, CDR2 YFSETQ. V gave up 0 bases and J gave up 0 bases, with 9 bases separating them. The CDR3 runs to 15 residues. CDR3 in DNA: TGCGCCAGCAGCTTGGTTACAGGAGCTAACTATGGCTACACCTTC. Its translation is CASSLVTGANYGYTF.

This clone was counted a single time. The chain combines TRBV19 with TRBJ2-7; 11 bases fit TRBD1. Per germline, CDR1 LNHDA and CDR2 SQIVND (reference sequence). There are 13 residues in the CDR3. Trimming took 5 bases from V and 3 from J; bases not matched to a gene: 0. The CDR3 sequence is CASSGTGGYEQYF. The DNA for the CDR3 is TGTGCCAGTAGTGGGACAGGGGGCTACGAGCAGTACTTC.

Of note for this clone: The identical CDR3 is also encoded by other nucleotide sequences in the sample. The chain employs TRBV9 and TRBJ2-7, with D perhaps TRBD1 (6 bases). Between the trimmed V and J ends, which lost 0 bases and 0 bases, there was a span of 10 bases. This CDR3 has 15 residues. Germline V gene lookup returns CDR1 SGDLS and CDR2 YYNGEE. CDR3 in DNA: TGTGCCAGCAGCGTAGGAACAGGGAGCTCCTACGAGCAGTACTTC. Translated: CASSVGTGSSYEQYF.

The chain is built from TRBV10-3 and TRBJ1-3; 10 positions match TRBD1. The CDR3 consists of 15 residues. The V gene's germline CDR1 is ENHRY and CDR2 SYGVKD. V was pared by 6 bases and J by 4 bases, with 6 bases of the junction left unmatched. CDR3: CAIRPPGQGGNTIYF. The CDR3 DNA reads TGTGCCATCAGACCTCCGGGACAGGGGGGAAACACCATATATTTT.

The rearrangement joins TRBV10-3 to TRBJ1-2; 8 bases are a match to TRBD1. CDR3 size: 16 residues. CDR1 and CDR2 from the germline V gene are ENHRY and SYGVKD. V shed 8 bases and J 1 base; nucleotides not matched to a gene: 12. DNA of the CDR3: TGTGCCATCCAGGGGGCCGGGACAGGCGATAACTATGGCTACACCTTC. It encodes CAIQGAGTGDNYGYTF.

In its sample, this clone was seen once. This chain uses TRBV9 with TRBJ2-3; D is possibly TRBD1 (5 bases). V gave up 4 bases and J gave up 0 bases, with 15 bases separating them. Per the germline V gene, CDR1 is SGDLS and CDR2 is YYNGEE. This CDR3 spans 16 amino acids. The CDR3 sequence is CASSLRTQSSTDTQYF. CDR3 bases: TGTGCCAGCAGCCTACGGACACAATCGAGCACAGATACGCAGTATTTT.

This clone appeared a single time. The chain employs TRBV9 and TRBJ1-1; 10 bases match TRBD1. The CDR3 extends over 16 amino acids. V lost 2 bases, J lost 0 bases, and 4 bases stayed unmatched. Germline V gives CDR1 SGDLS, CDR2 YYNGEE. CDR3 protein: CASSVGDRGMNTEAFF. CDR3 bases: TGTGCCAGCAGCGTCGGGGACAGGGGCATGAACACTGAAGCTTTCTTT. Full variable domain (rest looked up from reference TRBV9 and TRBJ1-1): DSGVTQTPKHLITATGQRVTLRCSPRSGDLSVYWYQQSLDQGLQFLIQYYNGEERAKGNILERFSAQQFPDLHSELNLSSLELGDSALYFCASSVGDRGMNTEAFFGQGTRLTVV.

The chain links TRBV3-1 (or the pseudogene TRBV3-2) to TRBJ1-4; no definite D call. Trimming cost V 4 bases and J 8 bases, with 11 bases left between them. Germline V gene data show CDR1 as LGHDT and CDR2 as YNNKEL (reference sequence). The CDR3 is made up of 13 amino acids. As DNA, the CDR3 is TGTGCCAGCAGCCCACCGGTACGGGAAAAACTGTTTTTT. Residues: CASSPPVREKLFF.

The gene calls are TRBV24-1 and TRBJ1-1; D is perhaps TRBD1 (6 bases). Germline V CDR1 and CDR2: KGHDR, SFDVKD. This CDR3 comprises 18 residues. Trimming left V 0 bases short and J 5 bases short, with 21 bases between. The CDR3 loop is CATSDLGEDRGSRTEAFF. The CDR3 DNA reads TGTGCCACCAGTGATTTGGGTGAGGACAGAGGGAGCAGAACTGAAGCTTTCTTT.

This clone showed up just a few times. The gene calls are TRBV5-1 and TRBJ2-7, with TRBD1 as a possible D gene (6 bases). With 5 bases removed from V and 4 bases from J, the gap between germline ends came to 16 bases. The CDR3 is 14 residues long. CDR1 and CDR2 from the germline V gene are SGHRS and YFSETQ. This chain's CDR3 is CASRGQPGEYEQYF. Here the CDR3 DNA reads TGCGCCAGCAGGGGGCAGCCAGGGGAGTACGAGCAGTACTTC.

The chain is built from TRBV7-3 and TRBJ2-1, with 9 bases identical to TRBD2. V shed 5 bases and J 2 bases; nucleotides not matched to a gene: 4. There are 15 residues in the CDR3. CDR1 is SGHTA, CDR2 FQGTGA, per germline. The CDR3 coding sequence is TGTGCCAGCAGCCCAGCGGGGGGCGCCTACAATGAGCAGTTCTTC. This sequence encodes CASSPAGGAYNEQFF. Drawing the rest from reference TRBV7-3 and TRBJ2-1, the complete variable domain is GAGVSQTPSNKVTEKGKYVELRCDPISGHTALYWYRQSLGQGPEFLIYFQGTGAADDSGLPNDRFFAVRPEGSVSTLKIQRTERGDSAVYLCASSPAGGAYNEQFFGPGTRLTVL.

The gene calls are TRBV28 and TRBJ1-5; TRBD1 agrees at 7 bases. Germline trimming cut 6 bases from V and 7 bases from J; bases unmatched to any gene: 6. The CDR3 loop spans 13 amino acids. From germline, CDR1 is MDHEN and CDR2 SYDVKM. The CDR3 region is CASSYDRAQPQHF. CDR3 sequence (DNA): TGTGCCAGCAGCTATGACAGGGCCCAGCCCCAGCATTTT.

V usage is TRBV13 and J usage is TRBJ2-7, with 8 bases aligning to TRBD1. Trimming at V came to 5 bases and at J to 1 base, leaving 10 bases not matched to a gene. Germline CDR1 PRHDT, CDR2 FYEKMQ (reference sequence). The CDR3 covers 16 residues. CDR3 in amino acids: CASSPSAGQASYEQYF. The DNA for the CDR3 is TGTGCCAGCAGCCCCTCCGCGGGACAGGCTTCCTACGAGCAGTACTTC.

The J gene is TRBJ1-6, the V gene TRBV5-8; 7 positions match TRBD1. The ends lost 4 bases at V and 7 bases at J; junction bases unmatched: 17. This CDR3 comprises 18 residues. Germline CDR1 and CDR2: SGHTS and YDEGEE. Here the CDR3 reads CASSPGTEWVGFNSPLHF. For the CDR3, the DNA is TGTGCCAGCAGCCCCGGGACAGAATGGGTTGGGTTCAATTCACCCCTCCACTTT.